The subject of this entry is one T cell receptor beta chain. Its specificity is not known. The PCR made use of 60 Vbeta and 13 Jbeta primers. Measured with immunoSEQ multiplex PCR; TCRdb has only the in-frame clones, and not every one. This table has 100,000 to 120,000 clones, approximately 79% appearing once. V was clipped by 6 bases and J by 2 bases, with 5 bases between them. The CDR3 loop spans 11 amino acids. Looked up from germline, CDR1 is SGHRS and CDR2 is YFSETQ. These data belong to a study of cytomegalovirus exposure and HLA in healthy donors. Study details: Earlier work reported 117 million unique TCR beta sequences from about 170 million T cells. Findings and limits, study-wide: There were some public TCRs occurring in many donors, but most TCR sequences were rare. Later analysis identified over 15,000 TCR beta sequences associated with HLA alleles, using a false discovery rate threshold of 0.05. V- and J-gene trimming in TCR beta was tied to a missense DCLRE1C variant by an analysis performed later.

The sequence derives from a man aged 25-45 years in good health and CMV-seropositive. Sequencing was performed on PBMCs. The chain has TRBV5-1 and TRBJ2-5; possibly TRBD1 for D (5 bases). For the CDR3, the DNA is TGCGCCAGCACAGGGCAAGAGACCCAGTACTTC. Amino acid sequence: CASTGQETQYF.